The 10 T cell receptor beta chains given below trace back to one sample, sequenced in a study of T cell repertoires in cytomegalovirus infection (dated by TCRdb to the late 2010s). The sample was run on an Illumina HiSeq 1500. The public reads were quality trimmed at Q25 with fastp and then assembled into clones with MiXCR by TCRdb, keeping productive beta chains. One record per CDR3 amino acid sequence lists the most common genes and DNA. Present in this sample are about 360,000 distinct CDR3 sequences, about a sixth of which were seen just once. The ten largest clones capture approximately 8% of the sample. Sample: PBMCs. These receptors all stem from a human donor in good health (CMV status not recorded). Some clones in this sample may be carry-over from other donors' samples.

This chain connects TRBV20-1 to TRBJ2-5; 8 nucleotides agree with TRBD1. Looked up from germline, CDR1 is DFQATT and CDR2 is SNEGSKA (reference sequence). CDR3 length equals 12 residues. The V gene end was trimmed by 6 bases and the J gene end by 3 bases; junction bases not matched to a gene: 3. This CDR3 reads CSAMDREETQYF. The CDR3 nucleotides are TGCAGTGCCATGGACAGGGAAGAGACCCAGTACTTC.

This clonotype appeared many times. V is TRBV24-1 and J is TRBJ2-5; D possibly matches TRBD1 or TRBD2 (5 bases each). Germline V gene lookup returns CDR1 KGHDR and CDR2 SFDVKD. Trimming pared 1 base from V and 4 bases from J, leaving 12 bases between. This CDR3 is built from 15 residues. CDR3 DNA sequence: TGTGCCACCAGTGATTTCATCGAGGGGCGAGAGACCCAGTACTTC. It translates to CATSDFIEGRETQYF.

This clonotype was seen at least ten times. The CDR3 loop reads CASSLVGDRTYNEKLFF. The CDR3 nucleotides are TGTGCCAGCAGCTTAGTGGGGGACAGGACCTACAATGAAAAACTGTTTTTT. V and J are TRBV7-2 and TRBJ1-4; 8 nucleotides align to TRBD1. Germline trimming cut 1 base from V and 5 bases from J; bases unmatched to any gene: 9. The CDR3 runs to 17 residues. The germline CDR1 and CDR2 sequences are SGHTA and FQGNSA.

The V and J genes are TRBV14 and TRBJ2-5; D gene unclear. The V end was cut by 1 base, the J end by 4 bases, with 4 bases between. The CDR3 has 12 residues. Germline V gene sequence: CDR1 SGHDN, CDR2 FVKESK. The DNA of the CDR3 is TGTGCCAGCAGCCAAGTGGGAGAGACCCAGTACTTC. This gives the protein CASSQVGETQYF. Drawing the rest from reference TRBV14 and TRBJ2-5, the complete variable domain is EAGVTQFPSHSVIEKGQTVTLRCDPISGHDNLYWYRRVMGKEIKFLLHFVKESKQDESGMPNNRFLAERTGGTYSTLKVQPAELEDSGVYFCASSQVGETQYFGPGTRLLVL.

This clonotype has at least ten counts. The chain joins TRBV7-8 to TRBJ1-1; 9 bases are a match to TRBD1. Germline trimming cut 5 bases from V and 8 bases from J; bases unmatched to any gene: 21. CDR1 is SGHVS, CDR2 FQNEAQ, per germline. This CDR3 has 18 residues. Here the CDR3 reads CASSPRDRETPLPTEAFF. CDR3 DNA sequence: TGTGCCAGCAGCCCGAGGGACAGGGAAACCCCCCTCCCTACGGAAGCTTTCTTT.

In nucleotides, the CDR3 is TGTGCCAGCAGTTTACACCCGAGTGGGGGCCACACGAATACGCAGTATTTT. Translated, it gives CASSLHPSGGHTNTQYF. This chain links TRBV28 with TRBJ2-3, with D perhaps TRBD1 (6 bases). V was clipped by 2 bases and J by 7 bases, with 22 bases between them. This CDR3 has 17 amino acids. Germline V gene lookup returns CDR1 MDHEN and CDR2 SYDVKM. Variable domain in full (rest from reference TRBV28 and TRBJ2-3): DVKVTQSSRYLVKRTGEKVFLECVQDMDHENMFWYRQDPGLGLRLIYFSYDVKMKEKGDIPEGYSVSREKKERFSLILESASTNQTSMYLCASSLHPSGGHTNTQYFGPGTRLTVL.

This clonotype appeared a few times. The chain links TRBV12-3 or TRBV12-4 to TRBJ2-1; D is unclear. With 5 bases removed from V and 0 bases from J, the gap between germline ends came to 17 bases. The CDR3 extends over 17 amino acids. The CDR3 DNA reads TGTGCCAGCAGTCTTCTCCGGGTCCCGAGCTCCTACAATGAGCAGTTCTTC. It translates to CASSLLRVPSSYNEQFF.

In this sample, this clonotype turned up a few times. This sequence joins TRBV7-9 and TRBJ2-3, with 7 bases identical to TRBD2. Losses at the gene ends were 8 bases for V and 2 bases for J; bases not matched to a gene: 7. CDR3 length equals 14 residues. Germline CDR1 reads SEHNR; CDR2 reads FQNEAQ (reference sequence). CDR3: CASLSGLTTDTQYF. CDR3 bases: TGTGCCAGCCTATCGGGACTAACCACAGATACGCAGTATTTT.

This clonotype was counted many times. This chain connects TRBV19 to TRBJ1-4, with TRBD1 identical over 7 bases. The CDR3 loop spans 12 amino acids. Germline trimming cut 3 bases from V and 13 bases from J; bases unmatched to any gene: 5. Per the germline V gene, CDR1 is LNHDA and CDR2 is SQIVND (reference sequence). The CDR3 DNA follows: TGTGCCAGTAGTATGAAGGGGGCCAGACTGTTTTTT. Protein product: CASSMKGARLFF.

The rearrangement uses TRBV19 and TRBJ1-1; D is unclear. The CDR3 consists of 12 residues. Deletions cut 5 bases from V and 10 bases from J, with 14 bases between. From germline, CDR1 is LNHDA and CDR2 SQIVND (reference sequence). CDR3 nucleotide sequence: TGTGCCAGTAGTTGGCCTTTTACACCAGCTTTCTTT. This gives the protein CASSWPFTPAFF.